This passage covers 5 T cell receptor beta chains from one sample sequenced in a study of T cell responses to AZD1222 COVID-19 vaccine. Libraries were prepared by immunoSEQ multiplex PCR; TCRdb keeps only in-frame clonotypes and omits some of them. The repertoire includes 75,000 to 95,000 clones, just under 90% of them detected once, and 2.8% sits in the top ten. The sequences come from peripheral blood, collected on day 0 of MenACWY control vaccination. The receptors were sampled from an adult in good health.

This clone was seen once. This chain links TRBV11-2 with TRBJ1-6; 10 bases are shared with TRBD1. V was clipped by 6 bases and J by 10 bases; unmatched bases: 9. Germline V gives CDR1 SGHAT, CDR2 FQNNGV. The CDR3 has 15 residues. CDR3 protein: CASRLLTGGISPLHF. In DNA form, the CDR3 reads TGTGCCAGCAGACTCCTGACAGGGGGCATCTCACCCCTCCACTTT.

The V and J genes are TRBV21-1 and TRBJ1-2. TRBV21-1 is an annotated pseudogene. CDR3 size: 16 residues. DNA for the CDR3: TGTGCCAGCAGCCCCCAACGTACGGGCTCGGACTATGGCTACACCTTC. This encodes CASSPQRTGSDYGYTF.

The V and J genes are TRBV5-5 and TRBJ1-3; the D is unclear. Germline V gene sequence: CDR1 SGHKS, CDR2 YYEKEE (reference sequence). The CDR3 consists of 17 residues. V was shortened by 0 bases and J by 2 bases, with 15 bases between the two germline ends. The CDR3 bases are TGTGCCAGCAGCTTGGGGATCGTGGGTGCCACTGGAAACACCATATATTTT. Protein sequence: CASSLGIVGATGNTIYF.

Concerning this clone itself: Within the sample, other DNA sequences also encode this same CDR3. The chain uses TRBV27 and TRBJ2-7; 9 bases line up with TRBD2. With 5 bases clipped from V and 0 bases from J, the junction kept 5 bases outside the gene matches. CDR1 MNHEY and CDR2 SMNVEV come from the germline V gene (reference sequence). CDR3 length: 15 residues. Here the CDR3 reads CASSPLAGSSYEQYF. CDR3 coding DNA: TGTGCCAGCAGTCCACTAGCGGGTAGCTCCTACGAGCAGTACTTC.

This clone showed up just once. This chain uses TRBV19 with TRBJ1-2; 7 bases map to TRBD1. Germline V gives CDR1 LNHDA, CDR2 SQIVND (reference sequence). The CDR3 is made up of 15 amino acids. Trimming at V came to 1 base and at J to 4 bases, leaving 6 bases not matched to a gene. CDR3 loop: CASSIVTGLGYGYTF. The CDR3 region has the DNA TGTGCCAGTAGTATAGTGACAGGGCTCGGCTATGGCTACACCTTC.